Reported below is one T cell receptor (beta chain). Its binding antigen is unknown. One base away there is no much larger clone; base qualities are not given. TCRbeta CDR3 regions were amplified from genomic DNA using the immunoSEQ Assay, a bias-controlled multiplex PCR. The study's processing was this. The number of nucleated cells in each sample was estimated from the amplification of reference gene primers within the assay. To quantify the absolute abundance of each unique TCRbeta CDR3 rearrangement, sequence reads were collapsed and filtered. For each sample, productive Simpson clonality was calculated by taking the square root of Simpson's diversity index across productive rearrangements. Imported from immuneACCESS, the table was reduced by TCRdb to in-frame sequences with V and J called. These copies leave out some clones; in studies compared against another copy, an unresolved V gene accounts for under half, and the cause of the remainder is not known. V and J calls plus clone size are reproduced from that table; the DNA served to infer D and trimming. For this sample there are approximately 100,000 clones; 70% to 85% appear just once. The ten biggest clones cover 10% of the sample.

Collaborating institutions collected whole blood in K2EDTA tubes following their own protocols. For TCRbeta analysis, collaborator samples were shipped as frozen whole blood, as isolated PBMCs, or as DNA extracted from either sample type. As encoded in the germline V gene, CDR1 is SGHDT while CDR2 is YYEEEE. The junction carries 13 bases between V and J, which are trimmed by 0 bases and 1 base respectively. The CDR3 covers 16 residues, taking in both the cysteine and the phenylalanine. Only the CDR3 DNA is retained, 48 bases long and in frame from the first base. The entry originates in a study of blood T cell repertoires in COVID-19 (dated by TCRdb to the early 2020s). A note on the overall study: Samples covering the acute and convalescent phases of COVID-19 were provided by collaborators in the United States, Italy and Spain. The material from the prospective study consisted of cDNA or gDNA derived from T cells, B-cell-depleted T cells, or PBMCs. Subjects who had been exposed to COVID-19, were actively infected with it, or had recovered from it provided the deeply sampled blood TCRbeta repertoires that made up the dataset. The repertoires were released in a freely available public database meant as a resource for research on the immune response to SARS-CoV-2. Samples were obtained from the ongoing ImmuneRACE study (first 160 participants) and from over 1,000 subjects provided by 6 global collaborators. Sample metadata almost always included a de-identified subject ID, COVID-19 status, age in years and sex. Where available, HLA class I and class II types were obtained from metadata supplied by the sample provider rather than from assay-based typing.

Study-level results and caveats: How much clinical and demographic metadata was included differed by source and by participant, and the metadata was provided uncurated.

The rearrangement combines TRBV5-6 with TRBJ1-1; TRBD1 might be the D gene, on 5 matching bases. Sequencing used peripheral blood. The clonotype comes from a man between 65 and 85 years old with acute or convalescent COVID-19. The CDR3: CASSLDGQGSNTEAFF. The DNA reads TGTGCCAGCAGCTTGGATGGTCAGGGATCGAACACTGAAGCTTTCTTT. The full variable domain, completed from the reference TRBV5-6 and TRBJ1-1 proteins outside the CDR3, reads DAGVTQSPTHLIKTRGQQVTLRCSPKSGHDTVSWYQQALGQGPQFIFQYYEEEERQRGNFPDRFSGHQFPNYSSELNVNALLLGDSALYLCASSLDGQGSNTEAFFGQGTRLTVV.